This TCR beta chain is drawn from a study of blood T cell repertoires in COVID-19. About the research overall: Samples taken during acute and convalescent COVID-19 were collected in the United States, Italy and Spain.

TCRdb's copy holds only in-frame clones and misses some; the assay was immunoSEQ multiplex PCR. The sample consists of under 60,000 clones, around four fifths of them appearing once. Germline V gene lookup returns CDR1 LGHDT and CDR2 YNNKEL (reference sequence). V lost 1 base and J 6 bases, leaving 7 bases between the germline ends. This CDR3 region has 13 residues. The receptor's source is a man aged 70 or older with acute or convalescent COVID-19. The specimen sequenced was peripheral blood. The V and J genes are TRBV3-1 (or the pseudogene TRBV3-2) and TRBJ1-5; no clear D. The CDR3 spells CASSQGDLQPQHF. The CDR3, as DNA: TGTGCCAGCAGCCAAGGCGATCTTCAGCCCCAGCATTTT.